Below, one T cell receptor beta chain is given with its context. This clonotype was observed many times. The antigen it recognizes is unknown. Within one base of it there is no much larger clone, and no base qualities were kept. From cysteine to phenylalanine, the CDR3 is 14 amino acids long. The DNA shown is the 42-base CDR3, in frame from base 1. Reading the germline V gene gives CDR1 SGHTA and CDR2 FQGNSA. V loses 1 base, J loses 4 bases, and the germline ends lie 10 bases apart. These data are taken from a study of T cell repertoires in cytomegalovirus infection (dated by TCRdb to between 2019 and 2020). Regarding the study in general: Because public TCR beta signatures pointed to carriage of CMV infection together with the matching HLA type, the HLA type of each donor mattered for the analysis.

The paper as a whole reports these results and caveats: Carriers of CMV infection plus the relevant HLA type were discriminated by the cumulative frequency of public TCR beta family members in the study cohort and in an independent roughly 370-donor cohort. In the ex vivo response, HLA-C-restricted CMV-specific TCR beta clonotypes were dominant, and in two of eight donors the single most frequent clonotype came from this HLA-C-restricted group.

TCRdb lists the instrument as Illumina HiSeq 1500. TCRdb passed the public sequencing reads through fastp at Q25 and MiXCR, retaining productive beta sequences. Records with the same CDR3 protein are collapsed into one entry carrying the most frequent genes and DNA. The sample yields a few hundred thousand distinct CDR3 sequences; approximately 26% were counted once. Around 13% of the sample is held by the ten biggest clonotypes. The sample comprised PBMCs. The chain is assembled from TRBV7-2 and TRBJ1-1, with a tentative D gene TRBD1 over 5 matching bases. The origin of this receptor is a human donor in good health (CMV status not recorded). Some clones in this sample may be carry-over from other donors' samples. The CDR3 here reads CASSLGGGGTEAFF. In nucleotide form, the sequence is TGTGCCAGCAGCTTAGGGGGCGGGGGCACTGAAGCTTTCTTT.